What follows are 2 T cell receptor beta chains derived from one specimen sequenced in a study of cytomegalovirus exposure and HLA in healthy donors. Amplification used 60 Vbeta primers and 13 Jbeta primers. Repertoires were generated with immunoSEQ multiplex PCR, while TCRdb's copy carries only in-frame clones and drops some. The sample contains about 210,000 clones, over 75% of which appear only once. Sequencing used PBMCs. The receptors were gathered from a male donor in good health and CMV-seronegative.

The chain has TRBV2 and TRBJ2-7, with TRBD2 matching 10 bases. Germline V gene data show CDR1 as SNHLY and CDR2 as FYNNEI. This CDR3 has 14 residues. V shed 11 bases and J 4 bases; nucleotides not matched to a gene: 11. The CDR3 DNA follows: TGTGCCGGGGGGGCTAGCGGGAGTCCTTACGAGCAGTACTTC. Protein sequence: CAGGASGSPYEQYF. Together with reference TRBV2 and TRBJ2-7, the CDR3 gives the full variable domain: EPEVTQTPSHQVTQMGQEVILRCVPISNHLYFYWYRQILGQKVEFLVSFYNNEISEKSEIFDDQFSVERPDGSNFTLKIRSTKLEDSAMYFCAGGASGSPYEQYFGPGTRLTVT.

The chain joins TRBV27 to TRBJ2-1, with a weak D call TRBD2 (5 bases). This CDR3 spans 11 amino acids. Germline lookup yields CDR1 MNHEY and CDR2 SMNVEV (reference sequence). The V and J ends lost 6 bases and 15 bases respectively, with 15 bases between them. The CDR3 coding sequence is TGTGCCAGCAGACAAGGGCTCCGGGGGTTCTTC. This sequence encodes CASRQGLRGFF.